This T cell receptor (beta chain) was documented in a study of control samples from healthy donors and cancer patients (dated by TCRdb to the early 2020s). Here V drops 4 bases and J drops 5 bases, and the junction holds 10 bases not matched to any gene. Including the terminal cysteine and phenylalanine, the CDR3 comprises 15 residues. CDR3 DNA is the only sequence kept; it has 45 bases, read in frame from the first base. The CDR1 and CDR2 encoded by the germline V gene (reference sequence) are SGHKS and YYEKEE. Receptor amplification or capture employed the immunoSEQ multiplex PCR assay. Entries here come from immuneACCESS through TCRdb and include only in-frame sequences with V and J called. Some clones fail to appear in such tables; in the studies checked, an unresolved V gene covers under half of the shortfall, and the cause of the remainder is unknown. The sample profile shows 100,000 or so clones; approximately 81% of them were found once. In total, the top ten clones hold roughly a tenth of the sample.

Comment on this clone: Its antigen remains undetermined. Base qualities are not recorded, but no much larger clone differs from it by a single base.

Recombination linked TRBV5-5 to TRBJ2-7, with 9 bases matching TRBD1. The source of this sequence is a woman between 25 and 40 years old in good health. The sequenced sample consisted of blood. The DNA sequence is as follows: TGTGCCAGCAGCCCCGGGACAGGGCGCTTCCACGAGCAGTACTTC. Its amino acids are CASSPGTGRFHEQYF.